One sample yielded the 11 T cell receptor beta chains listed below, sequenced in a study of T cells after yellow fever vaccination. MiXCR was run by TCRdb on the 5' RACE reads, yielding one entry per CDR3 protein. The sample records a few hundred thousand distinct CDR3 sequences, over 4% being singletons. The sequenced sample was PBMCs, obtained 5 days after the yellow fever booster vaccination. The receptor set was obtained from a man between 18 and 29 years old who received the YFV17D yellow fever vaccine.

This clonotype was picked up a small number of times. The genes are TRBV30 and TRBJ2-5, with a weak D call TRBD1 (6 bases). The germline CDR1 and CDR2 sequences are GTSNPN and SVGIG (reference sequence). This CDR3 is built from 16 residues. Trimming removed 0 bases at V and 5 bases at J, with 19 bases between. DNA of the CDR3: TGTGCCTGGAGTGTACTGGGGGCGTCGTTTGAGGAGACCCAGTACTTC. Translation gives CAWSVLGASFEETQYF.

The table lists this clonotype with many counts. The rearrangement uses TRBV27 and TRBJ2-7; D may be TRBD2 (6 bases). Germline CDR1 MNHEY, CDR2 SMNVEV (reference sequence). Between the trimmed V and J ends, which lost 4 bases and 2 bases, there was a span of 15 bases. This CDR3 region has 15 residues. CDR3 nucleotide sequence: TGTGCCAGCAGTTGGGCCTGGAGGGCCACCTACGAGCAGTACTTC. Amino acids: CASSWAWRATYEQYF.

V gene TRBV10-3 combines with J gene TRBJ1-2; D is possibly TRBD1 (5 bases). V lost 6 bases and J 4 bases, leaving 12 bases between the germline ends. CDR1 and CDR2 (germline): ENHRY, SYGVKD. This CDR3 spans 13 amino acids. CDR3 bases: TGTGCCATCAGCCGGGACTTGCCCTATGGCTACACCTTC. Protein product: CAISRDLPYGYTF.

The chain has TRBV7-2 and TRBJ1-1; D gene ambiguous. The CDR3 runs to 14 residues. Germline V gene data show CDR1 as SGHTA and CDR2 as FQGNSA. V lost 5 bases and J 3 bases, leaving 13 bases between the germline ends. Here the CDR3 reads CASSPRSGDTEAFF. The CDR3 nucleotides are TGTGCCAGCAGCCCCAGGAGCGGGGACACTGAAGCTTTCTTT. The full variable domain, rest sourced from reference TRBV7-2 and TRBJ1-1, is GAGVSQSPSNKVTEKGKDVELRCDPISGHTALYWYRQSLGQGLEFLIYFQGNSAPDKSGLPSDRFSAERTGGSVSTLTIQRTQQEDSAVYLCASSPRSGDTEAFFGQGTRLTVV.

This clonotype showed up many times. CDR3 sequence (DNA): TGTGCCAGCAGCCCCGGTCCAGGGAGACGCCACGAGCAGTACTTC. Encoded protein: CASSPGPGRRHEQYF. This chain joins TRBV7-7 and TRBJ2-7, with D perhaps being TRBD1 or TRBD2 (5 bases each). The CDR3 spans 15 residues. V lost 5 bases to trimming and J lost 5 bases, with 19 bases between them. Germline CDR1 and CDR2: SSHAT and FNYEAQ (reference sequence).

This clonotype was counted at least ten times. The chain combines TRBV20-1 with TRBJ2-7, with 8 bases that match TRBD2. The length of the CDR3 is 14 residues. The germline V gene encodes CDR1 DFQATT and CDR2 SNEGSKA (reference sequence). The junction had 7 bases not matched to a gene; V was cut back by 4 bases and J by 2 bases. The CDR3 sequence is CSATFGTSPYEQYF. In nucleotides, the CDR3 is TGCAGTGCTACCTTCGGGACTAGTCCCTACGAGCAGTACTTC.

This clonotype was counted only a few times. The chain links TRBV20-1 to TRBJ1-2, with D possibly matching TRBD1 (6 bases). V lost 5 bases and J lost 7, with 17 bases in between. The germline CDR1 and CDR2 sequences are DFQATT and SNEGSKA (reference sequence). This CDR3 contains 13 residues. CDR3 protein: CSAPSTGGGGYTF. Here the CDR3 DNA reads TGCAGTGCTCCCAGTACTGGGGGCGGTGGCTACACCTTC.

This clonotype has only a few counts. The rearrangement joins TRBV11-2 to TRBJ2-1, with D perhaps TRBD1 (5 bases). V was pared by 1 base and J by 2 bases, with 9 bases between. The germline V gene encodes CDR1 SGHAT and CDR2 FQNNGV. The CDR3 extends over 15 amino acids. CDR3: CASSLGRATYNEQFF. The CDR3 DNA is TGTGCCAGCAGCTTAGGCAGGGCCACCTACAATGAGCAGTTCTTC.

There are a few counts of this clonotype. The CDR3 nucleotides are TGTGCCAGCAGCTCCGCCGGGACTAGCAGCTACGAGCAGTACTTC. This translates into CASSSAGTSSYEQYF. The chain is built from TRBV7-2 and TRBJ2-7, with 9 bases that match TRBD2. CDR1 is SGHTA and CDR2 is FQGNSA in the germline V gene. The trim removed 4 bases at V and 3 bases at J, leaving 7 bases unmatched. The CDR3 is made up of 15 amino acids.

This clonotype was seen a few times. This chain connects TRBV19 to TRBJ1-6; TRBD1 might be the D (6 bases). CDR3 length: 15 amino acids. Germline CDR1 reads LNHDA; CDR2 reads SQIVND (reference sequence). V was pared by 6 bases and J by 9 bases, with 18 bases between. The CDR3 DNA reads TGTGCCAGTAGGCCGGGACCTTTCAGGGGTTCACCCCTCCACTTT. It yields the protein CASRPGPFRGSPLHF.

In its sample, this clonotype was seen many times. The chain carries TRBV11-2 and TRBJ1-1; 11 nucleotides line up with TRBD1. Trimming at V came to 5 bases and at J to 11 bases, leaving 10 bases not matched to a gene. Per germline, CDR1 SGHAT and CDR2 FQNNGV. The CDR3 has 14 residues. The chain's CDR3 is CASSPTGTGGVAFF. In nucleotides, the CDR3 is TGTGCCAGCAGCCCCACCGGGACAGGGGGAGTGGCTTTCTTT.